One sample yielded the 29 T cell receptor beta chains listed below, sequenced in a study of T-cell memory formation after mild COVID-19. TCRdb processed the 5' RACE reads anew with MiXCR; each CDR3 protein has one entry. The profile shows hundreds of thousands of distinct CDR3 sequences, 17% of them singletons. Sequencing used PBMCs or a T cell subset sorted from them (not recorded which). The receptors shown here come from an adult woman who had mild COVID-19 (a few samples of this study predate the infection). Cell type and time point are not known.

The chain employs TRBV7-2 and TRBJ2-7; 7 nucleotides match TRBD2. With 3 bases clipped from V and 6 bases from J, the junction kept 5 bases outside the gene matches. The CDR3 sequence is 13 residues long. Germline lookup yields CDR1 SGHTA and CDR2 FQGNSA. The CDR3 region has the DNA TGTGCCAGCAGCTTCACTAGCGCGGGCGAGCAGTACTTC. It is translated as CASSFTSAGEQYF. Combining the CDR3 with reference TRBV7-2 and TRBJ2-7 gives the whole variable domain GAGVSQSPSNKVTEKGKDVELRCDPISGHTALYWYRQSLGQGLEFLIYFQGNSAPDKSGLPSDRFSAERTGGSVSTLTIQRTQQEDSAVYLCASSFTSAGEQYFGPGTRLTVT.

This clonotype has at least ten counts. This chain links TRBV18 with TRBJ2-3; no clear D gene. V lost 5 bases and J 0 bases, leaving 12 bases between the germline ends. Germline lookup yields CDR1 KGHSH and CDR2 LQKENI. The CDR3 consists of 15 residues. Written as DNA, the CDR3 is TGTGCCAGCTCAACCACCGCCGGAAGCACAGATACGCAGTATTTT. It specifies CASSTTAGSTDTQYF.

The V gene is TRBV12-3 or TRBV12-4, the J gene TRBJ1-1; D remains unclear. The CDR3 spans 11 residues. Trimming stripped 7 bases from V and 5 bases from J, with 8 bases between. The CDR3: CASTFTTEAFF. The CDR3 DNA is TGTGCCAGCACTTTTACAACTGAAGCTTTCTTT.

The table lists this clonotype with many counts. This chain links TRBV7-2 with TRBJ2-1; weak D call: TRBD1 (6 bases). The CDR3 contains 14 residues. Germline V gene sequence: CDR1 SGHTA, CDR2 FQGNSA. Trimming took off 7 bases at V and 0 bases at J, with 10 bases between the two ends. The CDR3 spells CASTRGGSYNEQFF. CDR3 DNA sequence: TGTGCCAGCACCAGAGGGGGCTCCTACAATGAGCAGTTCTTC.

In this sample, this clonotype turned up a few times. The rearrangement uses TRBV12-3 or TRBV12-4 and TRBJ1-2; a possible D gene is TRBD1 (6 bases). V gave up 6 bases and J gave up 4 bases, with 18 bases separating them. CDR3 size: 15 residues. The CDR3 DNA is TGTGCCAGCAGCCAAGCCCCGGGGGGCCGCTATGGCTACACCTTC. Amino acid sequence: CASSQAPGGRYGYTF.

V and J are TRBV20-1 and TRBJ1-2; the match to TRBD1 covers 8 bases. V shed 5 bases, J shed 6 bases, and the junction held 11 bases outside the gene matches. Germline V lookup: CDR1 DFQATT, CDR2 SNEGSKA (reference sequence). There are 14 residues in the CDR3. CDR3 bases: TGCAGTGCTCTGAAGGTCTCAGGGGGCCATGGCTACACCTTC. Translating it yields CSALKVSGGHGYTF.

The rearrangement uses TRBV21-1 and TRBJ2-7. TRBV21-1 is listed as a pseudogene. There are 12 residues in the CDR3. The CDR3 region is CASSPHHYEQYF. CDR3 coding DNA: TGTGCCAGCAGCCCACACCATTACGAGCAGTACTTC.

This sequence joins TRBV27 and TRBJ1-6; D uncertain. CDR1 and CDR2 from the germline V gene are MNHEY and SMNVEV (reference sequence). V was pared by 8 bases and J by 7 bases, with 21 bases between. The CDR3 contains 16 residues. CDR3 in amino acids: CASAERQSTPNSPLHF. The CDR3 DNA reads as TGTGCCAGCGCCGAGAGGCAGTCCACCCCCAATTCACCCCTCCACTTT.

This sequence joins TRBV12-3 or TRBV12-4 and TRBJ2-1; 13 positions agree with TRBD2. This CDR3 is built from 17 residues. V lost 2 bases to trimming and J lost 8 bases; unmatched junction nucleotides: 9. The CDR3 bases are TGTGCCAGCAGTTTACCCAGGACTAGCGGGAGTTCGGATGAGCAGTTCTTC. Its protein product is CASSLPRTSGSSDEQFF.

This chain uses TRBV20-1 with TRBJ2-7; 9 positions agree with TRBD1. J gave up 2 bases and V 3 bases, and 5 bases lay outside the gene matches. This CDR3 comprises 14 residues. Germline V gene lookup returns CDR1 DFQATT and CDR2 SNEGSKA (reference sequence). This CDR3 is CSASERDRAYEQYF. The CDR3 DNA reads TGCAGTGCTAGCGAGAGGGACAGGGCCTACGAGCAGTACTTC.

The rearrangement links TRBV13 to TRBJ2-7; 12 bases are shared with TRBD2. J lost 6 bases, V lost 5 bases, and 8 bases had no gene match. This CDR3 has 15 residues. CDR1 and CDR2 (germline): PRHDT, FYEKMQ (reference sequence). Here the CDR3 DNA reads TGTGCCAGCAGCGAACGGACTAGCGGGACTTCCGAGCAGTACTTC. Translated: CASSERTSGTSEQYF. The entire variable domain, with the rest obtained from reference TRBV13 and TRBJ2-7, is as follows: AAGVIQSPRHLIKEKRETATLKCYPIPRHDTVYWYQQGPGQDPQFLISFYEKMQSDKGSIPDRFSAQQFSDYHSELNMSSLELGDSALYFCASSERTSGTSEQYFGPGTRLTVT.

This clonotype was seen only a few times. This chain connects TRBV7-2 to TRBJ1-5, with D possibly matching TRBD1 (5 bases). The CDR3 contains 16 residues. CDR1 and CDR2 (germline): SGHTA, FQGNSA. Trimming took off 3 bases at V and 5 bases at J, with 17 bases between the two ends. In DNA, the CDR3 is TGTGCCAGCAGCTTTCTTGCCGGGGGGGAGGATCAGCCCCAGCATTTT. Translating gives CASSFLAGGEDQPQHF.

The chain couples TRBV3-1 to TRBJ1-1; D is ambiguous. CDR3 length: 14 amino acids. V shed 0 bases and J shed 2 bases, with 7 bases lying between them. Germline CDR1 is LGHDT and CDR2 is YNNKEL (reference sequence). The CDR3 loop is CASSQDTINTEAFF. Here the CDR3 DNA reads TGTGCCAGCAGCCAAGACACAATAAACACTGAAGCTTTCTTT.

In this sample, this clonotype turned up a few times. V is TRBV29-1 and J is TRBJ2-1; D gene uncertain. Germline CDR1 and CDR2: SQVTM and ANQGSEA. The V end lost 6 bases, the J end lost 1 base, and 13 bases lay between the germline ends. The CDR3 is made up of 14 amino acids. The CDR3 nucleotides read TGCAGCGTCGAGACGGACCGATCCTACAATGAGCAGTTCTTC. Its translation is CSVETDRSYNEQFF.

There are a few counts of this clonotype. The chain uses TRBV10-2 and TRBJ1-2; D unclear. Germline CDR1 reads WSHSY; CDR2 reads SAAADI. This CDR3 spans 13 amino acids. Trimming took 8 bases from V and 1 from J, leaving 11 bases between them. The CDR3 spells CASSHTLNYGYTF. The DNA for the CDR3 is TGCGCCAGCTCTCATACCCTTAACTATGGCTACACCTTC.

There are a few counts of this clonotype. V and J are TRBV7-2 and TRBJ2-3; D uncertain. The CDR3 contains 15 residues. V was clipped by 6 bases and J by 0 bases, with 13 bases between them. Per the germline V gene, CDR1 is SGHTA and CDR2 is FQGNSA. The DNA for the CDR3 is TGTGCCAGCAGTAACATGGCAGTTAGCACAGATACGCAGTATTTT. Translating gives CASSNMAVSTDTQYF.

This clonotype was observed at least ten times. The chain carries TRBV7-2 and TRBJ2-5; possibly TRBD1 or TRBD2 for D (5 bases each). Germline CDR1 and CDR2: SGHTA and FQGNSA. CDR3 size: 13 residues. Trimming left V 5 bases short and J 5 bases short, with 12 bases between. CDR3 coding DNA: TGTGCCAGCAGCCGGGGACGCCAGGAGACCCAGTACTTC. Translated, it gives CASSRGRQETQYF.

The chain employs TRBV4-3 and TRBJ2-3, with 7 bases that match TRBD2. The CDR3 runs to 16 residues. Trimming cost V 1 base and J 5 bases; bases outside gene matches: 9. The germline CDR1 and CDR2 sequences are LGHNA and YSLEER. The CDR3 loop reads CASSQGGRSLGDTQYF. In DNA, the CDR3 is TGCGCCAGCAGCCAAGGCGGGAGAAGTTTAGGAGATACGCAGTATTTT.

This clonotype turned up a few times. V usage is TRBV7-8 and J usage is TRBJ2-7; D possibly corresponds to TRBD1 (5 bases). This CDR3 comprises 13 residues. The V end was cut by 7 bases, the J end by 5 bases, with 15 bases between. Germline V lookup: CDR1 SGHVS, CDR2 FQNEAQ. The CDR3: CASIQTAGHEQYF. CDR3 sequence (DNA): TGTGCCAGCATCCAGACGGCAGGGCACGAGCAGTACTTC.

This clonotype was seen more than once but under ten times. V gene TRBV4-1 combines with J gene TRBJ1-2; possibly TRBD1 for D (6 bases). This CDR3 region has 17 residues. The V end was cut by 0 bases, the J end by 0 bases, with 14 bases between. Germline CDR1 MGHRA, CDR2 YSYEKL. CDR3 sequence reads: CASSQDQAQGPNYGYTF. DNA for the CDR3: TGCGCCAGCAGCCAAGATCAGGCACAGGGTCCTAACTATGGCTACACCTTC.

V is TRBV4-2 and J is TRBJ1-2, with no clear D. Germline lookup yields CDR1 LGHNA and CDR2 YNFKEQ. With 0 bases removed from V and 2 bases from J, the gap between germline ends came to 10 bases. The CDR3 covers 15 residues. CDR3 coding DNA: TGTGCCAGCAGCCAAGACGAGGGAGAGAACTATGGCTACACCTTC. This codes for CASSQDEGENYGYTF.

The gene calls are TRBV14 and TRBJ1-1; D is unresolved. This CDR3 has 13 residues. The V end lost 5 bases, the J end lost 0 bases, and 7 bases lay between the germline ends. Germline loops: CDR1 SGHDN, CDR2 FVKESK. Written as DNA, the CDR3 is TGTGCCAGCAGCTCGTCACTGAACACTGAAGCTTTCTTT. Translated, it gives CASSSSLNTEAFF.

This chain connects TRBV20-1 to TRBJ1-6, with a weak D call TRBD1 (6 bases). V was shortened by 3 bases and J by 12 bases, with 15 bases between the two germline ends. This CDR3 has 13 amino acids. CDR1 and CDR2 (germline): DFQATT, SNEGSKA (reference sequence). In DNA, the CDR3 is TGCAGTGCTAGGGGATTCAGGGGAGGACCCCTCCACTTT. Protein sequence: CSARGFRGGPLHF.

The genes are TRBV6-5 and TRBJ1-2, with 10 bases that match TRBD1. The CDR3 totals 16 residues. V lost 6 bases and J lost 3; bases outside the gene matches: 10. CDR1 and CDR2 (germline): MNHEY, SVGAGI. Here the CDR3 reads CASSGTGVPLDYGYTF. The CDR3 nucleotides read TGTGCCAGCAGCGGGACAGGGGTTCCTTTAGACTATGGCTACACCTTC.

At least ten counts were recorded for this clonotype. The chain employs TRBV11-2 and TRBJ2-1, with 9 positions matching TRBD1. V dropped 5 bases and J dropped 3; count of bases not matched to a gene: 11. CDR3 size: 17 residues. The germline CDR1 and CDR2 sequences are SGHAT and FQNNGV. CDR3 nucleotide sequence: TGTGCCAGCAGCCACGGGTCTGCGGGACAGGGCTACAATGAGCAGTTCTTC. Translating gives CASSHGSAGQGYNEQFF.

The J gene is TRBJ1-1, the V gene TRBV11-3; D is unclear. CDR3 length: 14 amino acids. Looked up from germline, CDR1 is SGHNT and CDR2 is YENEEA. Trimming shortened V by 5 bases and J by 1 base, and 11 bases separated the two germline ends. The CDR3 nucleotides read TGTGCCAGCAGCCCAACTCCGGCGAACACTGAAGCTTTCTTT. It translates to CASSPTPANTEAFF.

The rearrangement uses TRBV9 and TRBJ2-5; D unresolved. The V gene lost 0 bases and the J gene lost 2 bases, with 5 bases spanning the gap. Looked up from germline, CDR1 is SGDLS and CDR2 is YYNGEE. The CDR3 is made up of 13 amino acids. CDR3 protein: CASSVASQETQYF. The CDR3 DNA reads TGTGCCAGCAGCGTAGCTAGTCAAGAGACCCAGTACTTC.

This clonotype was detected once. The V and J genes are TRBV9 and TRBJ1-1, with a weak D call TRBD1 (6 bases). V was cut by 3 bases and J by 1 base, with 10 bases left in between. The CDR3 is 14 residues long. Germline assignment: CDR1 SGDLS and CDR2 YYNGEE. CDR3 DNA sequence: TGTGCCAGCAGCGGGGACACCCCGAACACTGAAGCTTTCTTT. The encoded protein is CASSGDTPNTEAFF.

V gene TRBV24-1 combines with J gene TRBJ1-2; 7 positions match TRBD1. Trimming cost V 9 bases and J 3 bases; bases outside gene matches: 9. The V gene's germline CDR1 is KGHDR and CDR2 SFDVKD. The CDR3 has 14 residues. The CDR3 protein is CATPPGDRDYGYTF. The CDR3 nucleotides read TGTGCCACCCCCCCCGGGGACAGAGACTATGGCTACACCTTC.